This T cell receptor beta chain was recovered during a study of T-cell reconstitution after alpha-beta-depleted transplantation in children. Regarding the study as a whole: Several hundred rapidly expanded clones from non-depleted graft cells reportedly supplied alpha-beta T cells about two months post-transplant. T cells produced anew were the main source of T-cell counts and diversity one year after transplant.

Using unique molecular identifiers, the investigators prepared the TCRbeta library. TCRdb reprocessed the PCR reads via MiXCR and lists one record per CDR3 protein. The sample lists 450,000 to 550,000 distinct CDR3 sequences, roughly 11% occurring once. This clonotype was recorded a few times. Its target is unknown. The CDR3 spans 17 residues. V lost 4 bases to trimming and J lost 6 bases; unmatched junction nucleotides: 10. Germline V gene lookup returns CDR1 ENHRY and CDR2 SYGVKD. This TCR derives from a female patient aged 2-9 years who had a stem cell transplant for aplastic anemia, so the T cells may come from the graft donor. The material sequenced was PBMCs, mostly from graft donor cells, taken 180 days after TCRalphabeta/CD19-depleted stem cell transplant. V usage is TRBV10-3 and J usage is TRBJ2-1; 12 nucleotides match TRBD2. The CDR3 bases are TGTGCCATCAGTGGAGACCTAGCGGGAGGGCCACTCAATGAGCAGTTCTTC. It translates to CAISGDLAGGPLNEQFF.